A selection of T cell receptor beta chains follows, all from one sample in a study of blood T cells in healthy people across ages. TCRdb called the 5' RACE reads again in MiXCR, with one record for every CDR3 protein. In the table there are about 780,000 distinct CDR3 sequences, about 62% of which are singletons. Sequenced input: blood. All receptors come from a man in his thirties or forties in good health. CDR3s include the opening cysteine and the closing phenylalanine or tryptophan. Fields, in order: J gene, CDR3 length, V gene, clone size, D gene, CDR3 protein, CDR3 DNA. A D gene is named only where the DNA matches it firmly. Clone size appears in some rows only: once, few, many, or a class for an expanded clone.

TRBJ1-4,14,TRBV9,NA,NA,CASSSEWGNEKLFF,TGTGCCAGCAGCTCAGAGTGGGGCAATGAAAAACTGTTTTTT
TRBJ2-6,16,TRBV4-3,NA,NA,CASSQDELDLPNVLTF,TGCGCCAGCAGCCAAGATGAGTTGGATTTGCCCAACGTCCTGACTTTC
TRBJ2-3,16,TRBV4-3,once,NA,CASSQVMWGATDTQYF,TGCGCCAGCAGCCAAGTAATGTGGGGGGCCACAGATACGCAGTATTTT
TRBJ2-3,14,TRBV20-1,NA,NA,CSARDGGLGDTQYF,TGCAGTGCCCGAGACGGGGGCTTGGGGGATACGCAGTATTTT
TRBJ1-6,17,TRBV7-9,once,NA,CASSLISGGSYNSPLHF,TGTGCCAGCAGCTTAATTTCGGGGGGCTCCTATAATTCACCCCTCCACTTT
TRBJ2-7,18,TRBV7-2,NA,NA,CASSLWAGAGTLSYEQYF,TGTGCCAGCAGCTTATGGGCGGGTGCTGGAACCCTCTCCTACGAGCAGTACTTC
TRBJ1-2,15,TRBV7-8,NA,NA,CASSWTQGSGYGYTF,TGTGCCAGCAGCTGGACGCAGGGAAGCGGCTATGGCTACACCTTC
TRBJ2-1,14,TRBV5-1,NA,NA,CASSFRDLGYEQFF,TGCGCCAGCAGCTTCCGAGACTTGGGCTATGAGCAGTTCTTC
TRBJ2-1,14,TRBV11-2,NA,TRBD2,CASSSGLATNEQFF,TGTGCCAGCAGCTCGGGACTAGCGACCAATGAGCAGTTCTTC
TRBJ2-5,13,TRBV7-2,NA,TRBD1,CASQRDRGETQYF,TGTGCCAGCCAGAGGGACAGGGGAGAGACCCAGTACTTC
TRBJ2-5,13,TRBV6-2/TRBV6-3,few,NA,CASSYGGWETQYF,TGTGCCAGCAGTTACGGGGGTTGGGAGACCCAGTACTTC
TRBJ2-3,15,TRBV10-3,NA,TRBD2,CAISAGLAGVDTQYF,TGTGCCATCAGTGCCGGCCTAGCGGGGGTTGATACGCAGTATTTT
TRBJ2-7,13,TRBV6-1,NA,TRBD2,CASSGLANYEQYF,TGTGCCAGCAGTGGACTAGCCAACTACGAGCAGTACTTC
TRBJ2-5,15,TRBV12-5,NA,NA,CASADRDKGEETQYF,TGTGCTAGTGCCGACCGCGATAAGGGAGAAGAGACCCAGTACTTC
TRBJ2-4,17,TRBV7-2,NA,TRBD1,CASSAWDSLKPRNIQYF,TGTGCCAGCAGCGCATGGGACAGCCTAAAACCAAGAAACATTCAGTACTTC
TRBJ2-7,14,TRBV14,NA,NA,CASSQGGQGGGQYF,TGTGCCAGCAGCCAAGGTGGCCAGGGAGGCGGGCAGTACTTC
TRBJ1-2,12,TRBV20-1,few,NA,CSARGRIYGYTF,TGCAGTGCTCGAGGCCGGATATATGGCTACACCTTC
TRBJ1-2,15,TRBV3-1,NA,NA,CASSQARNPNYGYTF,TGTGCCAGCAGCCAAGCGCGAAATCCTAACTATGGCTACACCTTC
TRBJ2-6,16,TRBV4-2,NA,NA,CASSQVFPSGANVLTF,TGTGCCAGCAGCCAAGTATTCCCGTCTGGGGCCAACGTCCTGACTTTC
TRBJ2-7,15,TRBV4-3,NA,NA,CASSPEAADTYEQYF,TGCGCCAGCAGCCCGGAGGCAGCCGATACCTACGAGCAGTACTTC
TRBJ2-1,12,TRBV20-1,NA,NA,CSARDLINEQFF,TGCAGTGCTAGAGATTTGATCAATGAGCAGTTCTTC
TRBJ1-6,14,TRBV20-1,NA,NA,CSARDRDTTCRLHF,TGCAGTGCTAGAGATCGGGACACCACATGTCGACTCCACTTT
TRBJ2-1,16,TRBV7-2,few,NA,CASSYTTSPLPLEQFF,TGTGCCAGCAGTTATACCACTAGCCCCCTGCCCCTTGAGCAGTTCTTC
TRBJ2-3,16,TRBV9,NA,NA,CASSPSWPGPTDTQYF,TGTGCCAGCAGTCCCTCGTGGCCCGGGCCGACAGATACGCAGTATTTT
TRBJ2-1,16,TRBV6-1,NA,TRBD2,CASSERTSGLYNEQFF,TGTGCCAGCAGTGAAAGGACTAGCGGACTATACAATGAGCAGTTCTTC
TRBJ2-6,15,TRBV5-1,NA,NA,CAGSFEPSGANVLTF,TGCGCCGGCAGCTTCGAACCCTCTGGGGCCAACGTCCTGACTTTC
TRBJ2-7,15,TRBV20-1,NA,TRBD2,CSARDYKRGDYEQYF,TGCAGTGCTAGAGATTATAAGCGGGGGGACTACGAGCAGTACTTC
TRBJ2-7,15,TRBV20-1,NA,TRBD2,CSARRTSGGTYEQYF,TGCAGTGCTAGAAGGACTAGCGGGGGCACCTACGAGCAGTACTTC
TRBJ2-1,11,TRBV6-6,NA,NA,CAISGDNEQFF,TGTGCCATCTCAGGGGACAATGAGCAGTTCTTC
TRBJ2-3,15,TRBV6-2/TRBV6-3,NA,TRBD1,CASSQGTGGTDTQYF,TGTGCCAGCAGCCAAGGGACAGGGGGCACAGATACGCAGTATTTT
TRBJ2-2,15,TRBV12-3/TRBV12-4,few,TRBD1,CASRPDRGSAGELFF,TGTGCCAGCAGACCTGACAGGGGAAGTGCCGGGGAGCTGTTTTTT
TRBJ1-6,17,TRBV6-6,NA,TRBD1,CASSYSQGSSYNSPLHF,TGTGCCAGCAGTTACTCACAGGGGAGCTCCTATAATTCACCCCTCCACTTT
TRBJ2-3,13,TRBV7-2,NA,NA,CASSSGQKDTQYF,TGTGCCAGCAGCTCTGGACAGAAAGATACGCAGTATTTT
TRBJ2-7,14,TRBV5-1,NA,TRBD1,CASSLGGQGGEQYF,TGCGCCAGCAGCTTGGGAGGACAGGGAGGCGAGCAGTACTTC
TRBJ2-5,16,TRBV7-2,NA,NA,CASSSPFGSAQETQYF,TGTGCCAGCAGCTCTCCCTTCGGGTCTGCCCAAGAGACCCAGTACTTC
TRBJ1-2,11,TRBV3-1,NA,NA,CASSQGEGYTF,TGTGCCAGCAGCCAAGGCGAAGGCTACACCTTC
TRBJ2-4,16,TRBV7-3,few,TRBD1,CASSSRQGASKNIQYF,TGTGCCAGCAGCTCGAGACAGGGGGCGTCCAAAAACATTCAGTACTTC
TRBJ2-7,13,TRBV27,once,NA,CASSPLDPYEQYF,TGTGCCAGCAGCCCCCTTGATCCCTACGAGCAGTACTTC
TRBJ2-6,17,TRBV6-5,NA,NA,CASSLNTGLSGANVLTF,TGTGCCAGCAGTTTAAACACAGGGTTGTCTGGGGCCAACGTCCTGACTTTC
TRBJ1-1,12,TRBV20-1,NA,NA,CSAHSQGAEAFF,TGCAGTGCTCATTCTCAGGGAGCTGAAGCTTTCTTT
TRBJ2-1,17,TRBV13,NA,NA,CASSQEGGQGIYNEQFF,TGCGCCAGCAGCCAAGAGGGGGGGCAGGGCATCTACAATGAGCAGTTCTTC
TRBJ2-4,11,TRBV6-1,NA,NA,CASRARELGYF,TGTGCCAGCAGAGCAAGGGAATTGGGGTACTTC
TRBJ1-5,15,TRBV10-3,NA,NA,CAISQTANSNQPQHF,TGTGCCATCAGTCAGACGGCAAATAGCAATCAGCCCCAGCATTTT
TRBJ2-6,15,TRBV5-1,NA,NA,CASSYTSAGANVLTF,TGCGCCAGCAGCTATACAAGCGCTGGGGCCAACGTCCTGACTTTC
TRBJ1-2,14,TRBV5-1,NA,NA,CASSLPGADYGYTF,TGCGCCAGCAGCTTGCCGGGGGCCGACTATGGCTACACCTTC
TRBJ1-2,13,TRBV7-2,NA,NA,CASTNPGLYGYTF,TGTGCCAGCACCAACCCGGGACTATATGGCTACACCTTC